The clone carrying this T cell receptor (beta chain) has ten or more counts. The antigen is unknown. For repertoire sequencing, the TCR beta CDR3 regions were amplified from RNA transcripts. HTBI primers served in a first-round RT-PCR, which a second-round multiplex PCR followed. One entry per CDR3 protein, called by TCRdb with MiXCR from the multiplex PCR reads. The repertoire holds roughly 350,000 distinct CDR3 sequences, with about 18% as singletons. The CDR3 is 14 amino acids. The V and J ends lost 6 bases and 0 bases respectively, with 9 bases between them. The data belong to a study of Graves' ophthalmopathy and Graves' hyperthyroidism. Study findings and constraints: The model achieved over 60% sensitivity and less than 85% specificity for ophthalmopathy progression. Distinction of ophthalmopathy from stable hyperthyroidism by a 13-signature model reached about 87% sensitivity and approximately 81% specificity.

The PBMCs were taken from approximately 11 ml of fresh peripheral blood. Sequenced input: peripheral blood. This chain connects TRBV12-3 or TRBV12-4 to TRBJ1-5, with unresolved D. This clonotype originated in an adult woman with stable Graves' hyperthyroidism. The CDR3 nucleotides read TGTGCCAGCAGGAGGACCGCTAGCAATCAGCCCCAGCATTTT. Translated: CASRRTASNQPQHF.